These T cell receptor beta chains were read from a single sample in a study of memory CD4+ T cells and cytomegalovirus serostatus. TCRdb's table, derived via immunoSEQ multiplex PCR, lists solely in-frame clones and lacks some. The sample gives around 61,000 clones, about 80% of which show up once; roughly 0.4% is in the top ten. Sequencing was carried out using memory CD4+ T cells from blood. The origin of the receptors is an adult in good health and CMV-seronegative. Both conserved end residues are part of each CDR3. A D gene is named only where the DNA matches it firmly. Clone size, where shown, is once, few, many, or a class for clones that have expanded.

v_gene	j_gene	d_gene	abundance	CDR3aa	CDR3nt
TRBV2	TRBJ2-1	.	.	CATAGTPRGNEQFF	TGTGCCACAGCCGGGACACCGAGGGGCAATGAGCAGTTCTTC
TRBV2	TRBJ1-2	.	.	CASSWTEYGYTF	TGCGCCAGCAGCTGGACGGAGTATGGCTACACCTTC
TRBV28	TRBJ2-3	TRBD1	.	CASSRRDRRLKYF	TGTGCCAGCAGTCGCCGGGACAGAAGGTTGAAGTATTTT
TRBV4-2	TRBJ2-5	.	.	CASSHSKTGETQYF	TGTGCCAGCAGCCATTCCAAGACAGGAGAGACCCAGTACTTC
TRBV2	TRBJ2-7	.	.	CASSEGHVGGYEQYF	TGTGCCAGCAGCGAGGGACACGTCGGAGGGTACGAGCAGTACTTC
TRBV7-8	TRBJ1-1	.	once	CASSLDGSMNTEAFF	TGTGCCAGCAGCTTAGACGGAAGCATGAACACTGAAGCTTTCTTT
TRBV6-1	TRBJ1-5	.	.	CASRQVNNQPQHF	TGTGCCAGCAGACAGGTTAACAATCAGCCCCAGCATTTT
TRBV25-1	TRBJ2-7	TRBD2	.	CASSELGGSGGPRGEQYF	TGTGCCAGCAGTGAATTGGGGGGTAGCGGGGGCCCGCGAGGCGAGCAGTACTTC
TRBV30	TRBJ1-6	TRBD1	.	CAWSSPHRGPSPLHF	TGTGCCTGGAGTTCCCCCCACAGGGGGCCCTCACCCCTCCACTTT
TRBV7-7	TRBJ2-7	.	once	CASSQGRSSYEQYF	TGTGCTAGCAGCCAAGGACGAAGCTCCTACGAGCAGTACTTC
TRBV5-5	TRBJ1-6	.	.	CASSSIDGPNSPLHF	TGTGCCAGCAGCTCCATAGACGGACCAAATTCACCCCTCCACTTT
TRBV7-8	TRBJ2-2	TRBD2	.	CASSSSGGAIGELFF	TGTGCCAGCAGCTCTAGCGGGGGGGCCATCGGGGAGCTGTTTTTT
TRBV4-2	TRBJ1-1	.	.	CASSQGLGQTNTEAFF	TGTGCCAGCAGCCAGGGTCTCGGACAGACGAACACTGAAGCTTTCTTT
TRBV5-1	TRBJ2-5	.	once	CASRAGTEETQYF	TGCGCCAGCAGGGCAGGTACCGAGGAGACCCAGTACTTC
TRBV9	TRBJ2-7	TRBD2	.	CASSVGLAGGAYEQYF	TGTGCCAGCAGCGTAGGACTAGCGGGGGGAGCCTACGAGCAGTACTTC
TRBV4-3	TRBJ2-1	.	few	CASSQDTRGEQFF	TGCGCCAGCAGCCAAGATACGAGGGGTGAGCAGTTCTTC
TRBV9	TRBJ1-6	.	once	CASSPRLSSYNSPLHF	TGTGCCAGCAGCCCCCGACTGAGCTCCTATAATTCACCCCTCCACTTT
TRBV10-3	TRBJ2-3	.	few	CAISEYRTDTQYF	TGTGCCATCAGTGAGTACAGAACAGATACGCAGTATTTT
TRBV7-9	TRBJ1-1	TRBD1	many	CASSFSLRTGNTEAFF	TGTGCCAGCAGCTTTTCACTCCGGACAGGTAACACTGAAGCTTTCTTT
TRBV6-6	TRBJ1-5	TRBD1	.	CASSYGQGDQPQHF	TGTGCCAGCAGTTACGGACAGGGGGATCAGCCCCAGCATTTT
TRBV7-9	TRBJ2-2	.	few	CASSLRLQGDTGELFF	TGTGCCAGCAGCTTAAGGTTACAGGGAGACACCGGGGAGCTGTTTTTT
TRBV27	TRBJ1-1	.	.	CASSPTGRPGGAFF	TGTGCCAGCAGCCCCACCGGCAGGCCCGGTGGAGCTTTCTTT
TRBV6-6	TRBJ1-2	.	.	CASSYEGRGYGYTF	TGTGCCAGCAGTTACGAGGGGAGAGGCTATGGCTACACCTTC
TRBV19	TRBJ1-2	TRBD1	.	CASTFPLGQGGNGYTF	TGTGCCAGTACCTTCCCCTTGGGACAGGGTGGCAATGGCTACACCTTC
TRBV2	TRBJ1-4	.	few	CASRGRDGNEKLFF	TGTGCCAGCCGAGGGCGGGACGGGAATGAAAAACTGTTTTTT
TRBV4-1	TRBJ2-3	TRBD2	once	CASSQRWPSGGAGDTDTQYF	TGCGCCAGCAGCCAAAGGTGGCCTAGCGGGGGGGCGGGGGACACAGATACGCAGTATTTT
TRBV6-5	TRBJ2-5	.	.	CASSVQGRGQETQYF	TGTGCCAGCAGTGTACAGGGCCGGGGGCAAGAGACCCAGTACTTC
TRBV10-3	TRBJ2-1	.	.	CAIKADRESYNEQFF	TGTGCCATCAAAGCCGACCGGGAGTCCTACAATGAGCAGTTCTTC
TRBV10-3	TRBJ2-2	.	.	CAISQRSNTGELFF	TGTGCCATCAGCCAGAGGAGTAACACCGGGGAGCTGTTTTTT
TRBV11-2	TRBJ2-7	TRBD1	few	CASSEGQGGYEQYF	TGTGCCAGCAGCGAGGGACAGGGGGGCTACGAGCAGTACTTC
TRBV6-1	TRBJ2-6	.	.	CASTIRAFGANVLTF	TGTGCCAGCACTATCAGGGCTTTTGGGGCCAACGTCCTGACTTTC
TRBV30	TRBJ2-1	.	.	CAWSRGLPYNEQFF	TGTGCCTGGAGCCGAGGGCTACCCTACAATGAGCAGTTCTTC
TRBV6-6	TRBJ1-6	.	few	CASSRTGPWSPLHF	TGTGCCAGCAGTAGGACGGGTCCGTGGTCACCCCTCCACTTT
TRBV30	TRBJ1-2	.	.	CAWSHSYGYTF	TGTGCCTGGAGCCACAGCTATGGCTACACCTTC
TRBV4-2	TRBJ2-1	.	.	CASSERIYEQFF	TGTGCCAGCAGCGAGCGCATCTATGAGCAGTTCTTC
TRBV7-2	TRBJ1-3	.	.	CASTKEYSGNTIYF	TGTGCCAGCACCAAAGAGTACTCTGGAAACACCATATATTTT
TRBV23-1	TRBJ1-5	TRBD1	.	CASSEGQGNQPQHF	TGCGCCAGCAGCGAAGGACAGGGTAATCAGCCCCAGCATTTT
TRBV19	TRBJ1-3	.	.	CASSPVGVGNTIYF	TGTGCCAGTAGCCCCGTGGGGGTTGGAAACACCATATATTTT
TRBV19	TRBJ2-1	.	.	CAGGTDNEQFF	TGTGCCGGCGGGACTGACAATGAGCAGTTCTTC
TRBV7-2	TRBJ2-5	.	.	CASSLAVGLTETQYF	TGTGCCAGCAGCTTAGCAGTGGGGCTGACCGAGACCCAGTACTTC
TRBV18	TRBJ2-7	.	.	CASSPPLTGSPYEQYF	TGTGCCAGCTCACCACCGCTTACAGGGAGCCCCTACGAGCAGTACTTC
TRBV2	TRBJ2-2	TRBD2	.	CASKTGGPFAGELFF	TGTGCCAGCAAGACGGGGGGGCCCTTCGCCGGGGAGCTGTTTTTT
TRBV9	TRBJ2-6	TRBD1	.	CASSQGVNSGANVLTF	TGTGCCAGCAGCCAGGGGGTAAACTCTGGGGCCAACGTCCTGACTTTC
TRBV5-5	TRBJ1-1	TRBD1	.	CASSLGRQGLDMNTEAFF	TGTGCCAGCAGCTTGGGTCGACAGGGCCTAGACATGAACACTGAAGCTTTCTTT
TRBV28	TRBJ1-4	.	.	CASSGVWGQGEKLFF	TGTGCCAGCAGTGGGGTTTGGGGGCAGGGTGAAAAACTGTTTTTT
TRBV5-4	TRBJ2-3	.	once	CASSRKDTQYF	TGTGCCAGCAGCCGCAAGGATACGCAGTATTTT